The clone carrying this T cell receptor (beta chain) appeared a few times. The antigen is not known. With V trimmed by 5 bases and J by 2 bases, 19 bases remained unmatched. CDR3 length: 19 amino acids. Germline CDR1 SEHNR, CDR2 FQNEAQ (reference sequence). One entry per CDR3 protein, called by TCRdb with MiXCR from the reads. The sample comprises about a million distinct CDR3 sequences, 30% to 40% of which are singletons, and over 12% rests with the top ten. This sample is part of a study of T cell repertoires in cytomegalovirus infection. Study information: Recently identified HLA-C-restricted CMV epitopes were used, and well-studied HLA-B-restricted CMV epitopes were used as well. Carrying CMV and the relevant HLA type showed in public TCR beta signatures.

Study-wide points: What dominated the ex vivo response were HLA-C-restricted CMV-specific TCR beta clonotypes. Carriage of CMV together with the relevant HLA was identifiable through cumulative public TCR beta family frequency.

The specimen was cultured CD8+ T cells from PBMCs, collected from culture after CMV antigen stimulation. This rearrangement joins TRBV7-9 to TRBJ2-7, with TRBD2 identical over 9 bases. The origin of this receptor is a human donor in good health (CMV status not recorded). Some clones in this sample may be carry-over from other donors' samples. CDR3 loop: CASSDSVGGYGLATYEQYF. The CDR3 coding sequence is TGTGCCAGCAGCGATTCAGTGGGGGGGTACGGACTAGCGACCTACGAGCAGTACTTC.